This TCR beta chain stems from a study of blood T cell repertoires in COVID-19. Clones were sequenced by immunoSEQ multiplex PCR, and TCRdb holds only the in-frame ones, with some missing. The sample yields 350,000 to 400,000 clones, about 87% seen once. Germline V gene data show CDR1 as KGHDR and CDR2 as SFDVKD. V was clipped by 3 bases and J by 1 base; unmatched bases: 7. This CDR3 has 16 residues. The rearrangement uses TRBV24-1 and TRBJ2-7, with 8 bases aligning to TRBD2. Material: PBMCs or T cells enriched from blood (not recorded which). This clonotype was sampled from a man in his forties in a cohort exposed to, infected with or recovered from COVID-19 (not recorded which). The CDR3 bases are TGTGCCACCAGTGATCCTAAGCGGGAGTTATCCTACGAGCAGTACTTC. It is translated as CATSDPKRELSYEQYF.